This TCR beta chain emerged from a study of cytomegalovirus exposure and HLA in healthy donors (dated by TCRdb to between 2016 and 2019). Concerning the study at large: According to an earlier analysis of around 600 of the donors, about 180 million T cells yielded 90 million to 140 million unique TCR beta sequences and about 300 Gb of sequence data. Approximately 310 gigabases of sequencing data and around 88 million unique TCR sequences made up an early release that covered nearly 650 HLA-typed donors. Of the roughly 400 genotyped donors, more than 75% were placed in the genetic ancestry cluster associated with self-reported Caucasian donors. The study was designed to test whether signatures of past pathogen exposure could be identified by cataloging public T cell receptors. The T cell repertoires of under 700 subjects were profiled by immunosequencing and related to cytomegalovirus serostatus. Along with the approximately 650-subject first cohort, a separate validation cohort of more than 90 different subjects was used. To predict cytomegalovirus infection status, the study combined high-throughput TCR immunosequencing, statistical association of individual TCRs with disease status, and machine learning. To study patterns of TCR occurrence, a later analysis re-analyzed previously published TCR beta repertoires from several hundred donors and added high-resolution HLA genotyping. The later analysis used no new phenotypic data to find candidate immune exposures, relying instead on TCR beta sequences and their occurrence across donors. An earlier analysis of around 540 of the donors applied high-throughput TCR beta sequencing to assess whether each TCR beta V gene segment acted as functional or pseudogenic. Donor age, sex, ethnicity and CMV serostatus were collected together with the repertoire data. In a later genetic analysis, genome-wide SNP genotypes for about three fifths of the 666 donors were used, and that subset was treated as a discovery cohort. Every discovery cohort repertoire had been produced on one sequencing platform. Both class I and class II loci were covered by HLA typing, at four-digit resolution. Typing coverage differed by locus: A, B, C, DRB1 and DQB1 were typed in roughly 629-630 donors, DQA1 in 500 to 550, DPA1 in nearly 610, and DPB1 in just under 480. A few DR-DQ haplotypes were handled as single units for association and clustering because linkage in the cohort was strong. Among 398 genotyped donors of the cohort, an average of around 240,000 unique TCR beta nucleotide sequences were sequenced per donor, roughly 18% of them non-productive.

What the research found in general, with its limitations: The 87-base-pair reads could not distinguish some IMGT-functional V segments, including TRBV6-2 and TRBV6-3, so those segments were excluded. A later genetic analysis associated a missense DCLRE1C variant with V-gene and J-gene trimming of TCR beta chains, and an independent cohort replicated the association. Compared with equally common non-associated chains, HLA-associated TCR beta chains in a later analysis were more clonally expanded and had lower generation probabilities. Specific HLA alleles were associated with 16,951 TCR beta sequences at a false discovery rate of 0.05 in a later analysis. The only immune exposure information available for the cohort was CMV serostatus. Strong co-occurrence of HLA alleles, especially DR and DQ, made assigning TCR associations to individual alleles difficult. Three of the identified cytomegalovirus-associated TCR beta chains were confirmed in vitro to be specific for cytomegalovirus antigens. A total of about 150 TCR beta chains were listed by the study as associated with cytomegalovirus. Linkage disequilibrium might explain the correlated functional status among segregating V segments, but an unknown experimental factor could not be ruled out. Because counts were too low, about 18 rarely observed V segments, including chromosome 9 orphons, were left out of the earlier analysis of 587 of the donors. Most TCR sequences were observed very rarely across donors, whereas some public TCRs were present in many individuals. According to the authors, the approach could potentially be generalized to other disease states and immunological phenotypes. In an earlier analysis of a few hundred of the donors, most TCR beta V segments were observed in productive rearrangements about 87% or about 30% of the time, broadly matching IMGT annotations. According to a later genetic analysis, donors in an Asian-associated ancestry cluster had fewer N-insertions in productive TCRs than the approximately 630-donor mean. Roughly uniform sequencing depth across donors was assumed in presence/absence analyses, although this assumption may not hold. A further reported finding was that TCR beta sequences accurately predicted the HLA-A and HLA-B alleles for most subjects in the first cohort. In a later analysis, TCR association rates were found to vary across HLA loci, with the most associated TCRs seen for DRB1 alleles and the fewest for HLA-C alleles. In a later analysis, most CMV-associated TCR beta chains were found to appear HLA-restricted, with HLA associations seemingly driven largely by CMV exposure. According to a later analysis, parvovirus B19, influenza, CMV and Epstein-Barr virus appeared linked to several top co-occurrence clusters. Only TCR beta chains were sequenced in this cohort, and the absence of alpha or paired-chain data limited detectable features. HLA typing was unavailable for some donors at each locus, so association tests used only the typed subset. In both the original and validation cohorts, the classifier was reported to diagnose cytomegalovirus status with high specificity and sensitivity. A cluster of highly shared sequence variants was judged likely to represent a technical artifact of the sequencing pipeline.

Library preparation used the immunoSEQ multiplex PCR assay. For the multiplex PCR, a mixture combining 60 forward primers for TCR Vbeta segments and 13 reverse primers for TCR Jbeta segments was used. A multiplex PCR assay on genomic DNA amplified the CDR3 region of rearranged TCR beta genes. Amplified TCR beta libraries were sequenced as 87-base-pair reads on the Illumina HiSeq System. The authors' pipeline ran thus. In a later analysis, 70 million to 95 million unique TCR beta chains were counted across the approximately 620 repertoires, and around 10 million of these chains were shared by at least two donors. To remove PCR and sequencing errors, raw reads were error-corrected and collapsed into unique sequences using a nearest-neighbor algorithm that merged closely related sequences. Alignment of CDR3 sequences to IMGT reference sequences was used to assign V, D and J gene segments. For a sequence to be retained, a match of at least six nucleotides was required to both a V gene segment and a J gene segment. A rearrangement counted as productive if the CDR3 had no stop codons and remained in frame with V and J, and every other rearrangement counted as non-productive. CDR3 was defined by IMGT convention, running from the second conserved V-encoded cysteine to the conserved J-encoded phenylalanine. The earlier analysis of about 610 of the donors excluded any sequence lacking an unambiguous match to a single V gene segment. In an earlier analysis of 587 of the donors, V segments were called functional above 56.7% productive rearrangements and were called segregating when the between-donor standard deviation exceeded 5%. A statistical classification framework was developed to diagnose cytomegalovirus status using the catalog of TCR beta chain sequences. A later analysis assigned V and J genes by comparing TCR nucleotide sequences with IMGT/GENE-DB human TR gene sequences. A later analysis assigned CDR3 sequences and most-parsimonious VDJ recombination scenarios with the TCRdist pipeline. In a later analysis, every TCR beta chain was defined by the combination of its CDR3 amino acid sequence and its V-gene family, and reads without a unique V-gene family were dropped. In a later analysis, fewer than 600 highly shared, low-generation-probability nucleotide sequences were removed to address suspected cross-contamination and a sequencing artifact. For each public chain, a later analysis derived a clonal expansion index from normalized ranks of inferred template counts within each repertoire. Generation probabilities in a later analysis came from a VDJ recombination model fitted to out-of-frame rearrangements, and those results were checked against IGoR. Hypergeometric tests were used in a later analysis to score TCR-TCR, TCR-HLA and TCR-CMV co-occurrence, with a repertoire-size bias correction applied to the TCR pairs. False discovery rates were estimated in a later analysis by permuting HLA or CMV assignments 20 times. In a later analysis, co-occurring TCRs were grouped using DBSCAN, with TCRdist sequence similarity added in when clustering inside HLA-allele-positive subsets. Repertoires with fewer than 30,000 or more than 120,000 public chains, plus five repertoires with anomalous nucleotide sharing, were excluded from co-occurrence clustering. TCRdb holds this immuneACCESS table with in-frame rearrangements only. Some clones are missing; in checked studies, unresolved V genes explain under half, and the rest has no known cause. For V, J and clone size, that table is used; D and trimming come from the DNA. In all, the sample holds 90,000 to 95,000 clones, and around 80% of those were seen once. The ten largest make up approximately 4.8% of the sample.

The cohort comprised 550 to 700 healthy bone marrow donors. At the time of sampling, every cohort member was nominally healthy, though immune exposures that went unrecorded were likely present. The donor was CMV seropositive and belonged to the group of about 290 seropositive cohort members. Each donor provided a peripheral blood sample, and peripheral blood mononuclear cells were used for TCR beta sequencing. The Qiagen DNeasy Blood Extraction Kit was used to extract genomic DNA from the blood cell samples. As encoded in the germline V gene, CDR1 is MNHNS while CDR2 is SASEGT. The CDR3 holds 14 amino acids from the cysteine to the phenylalanine. Just the 42-base CDR3 DNA is kept, in frame starting at base 1. V is pared back by 2 bases and J by 6 bases, with 10 bases lying between the germline termini. Comment on this clone: The specificity of this receptor is unknown. Nothing much larger sits one base from this clone, and base qualities are not available.

Rearrangement joined TRBV6-1 to TRBJ2-2, with the D segment identity uncertain. The receptor was derived from a male donor in good health and CMV-seropositive. Sequenced material: PBMCs. The CDR3 amino acid sequence is: CASSEPIEPGELFF. The DNA sequence follows: TGTGCCAGCAGTGAACCGATCGAGCCCGGGGAGCTGTTTTTT.